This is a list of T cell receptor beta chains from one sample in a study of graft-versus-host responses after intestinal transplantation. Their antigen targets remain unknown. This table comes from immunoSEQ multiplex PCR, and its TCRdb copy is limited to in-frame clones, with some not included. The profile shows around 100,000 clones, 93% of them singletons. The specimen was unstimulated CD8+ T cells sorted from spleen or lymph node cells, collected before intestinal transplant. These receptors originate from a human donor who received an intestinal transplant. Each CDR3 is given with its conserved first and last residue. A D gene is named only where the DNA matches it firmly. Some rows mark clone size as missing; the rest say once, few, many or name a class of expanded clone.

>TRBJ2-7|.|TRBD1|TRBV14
TGTGCCAGCAGCCGGCTGGACAGGGAAACCTACGAGCAGTACTTC
CASSRLDRETYEQYF
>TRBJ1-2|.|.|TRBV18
TGTGCCAGCTCCCTCGCCAGGGATGCTGGCTACACCTTC
CASSLARDAGYTF
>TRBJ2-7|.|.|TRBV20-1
TGCAGTGCCACCCCGGCCTACGAGCAGTACTTC
CSATPAYEQYF
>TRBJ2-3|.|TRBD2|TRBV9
TGTGCCAGCAGATCACATAGCGGGGCTGGGGATACGCAGTATTTT
CASRSHSGAGDTQYF
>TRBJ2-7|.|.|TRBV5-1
TGCGCCAGCACCGATGGGAGCGGAAAATTCTACGAGCAGTACTTC
CASTDGSGKFYEQYF
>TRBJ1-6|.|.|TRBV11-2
TGTGCCAGCAGTATAAGAGACTATAATTCACCCCTCCACTTT
CASSIRDYNSPLHF
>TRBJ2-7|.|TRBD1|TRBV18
TGTGCCAGCTCACCACGAGACAGGGCCCCAAGGTACTTC
CASSPRDRAPRYF
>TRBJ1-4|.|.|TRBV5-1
TGCGCCAGCGCCCTTAATGAAAAACTGTTTTTT
CASALNEKLFF
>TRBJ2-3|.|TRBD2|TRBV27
TGTGCCAGCAGTTTGGCGGGGGGGCGGTTAGATACGCAGTATTTT
CASSLAGGRLDTQYF
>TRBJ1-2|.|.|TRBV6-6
TGTGCCAGCAATCACCCGGGGGATGGCTACACCTTC
CASNHPGDGYTF
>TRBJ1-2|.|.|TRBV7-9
TGTGCCAGCAGCTTAGGGGTTAGGACAACCGATGGCTACACCTTC
CASSLGVRTTDGYTF
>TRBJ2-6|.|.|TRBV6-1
TGTGCCAGCAGTTCGGGTATTTCCGGGGCCAACGTCCTGACTTTC
CASSSGISGANVLTF
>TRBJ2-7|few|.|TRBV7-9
TGTGCCAGCAGCTTTTCAGGCGAGCAGTACTTC
CASSFSGEQYF
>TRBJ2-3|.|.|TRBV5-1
TGCGCCAGCAGCTTGTATCTAGAGAACTCAGATACGCAGTATTTT
CASSLYLENSDTQYF
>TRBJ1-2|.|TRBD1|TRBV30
TGTGCCTGGAGCGTGGGGACAGTGGATCAATATGGCTACACCTTC
CAWSVGTVDQYGYTF
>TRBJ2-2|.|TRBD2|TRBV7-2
TGTGCCAGCAGCCCTCGGACTAGCGGGGGGGTACGAACCTCCGGGGAGCTGTTTTTT
CASSPRTSGGVRTSGELFF
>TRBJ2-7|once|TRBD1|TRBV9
TGTGCCAGCAGCGTAGGAGCCGGGACAGGGGAAGGGTACGAGCAGTACTTC
CASSVGAGTGEGYEQYF
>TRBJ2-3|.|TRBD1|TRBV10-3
TGTGCCATCAGTGAGTCCCAACGGGACAGTACAGATACGCAGTATTTT
CAISESQRDSTDTQYF
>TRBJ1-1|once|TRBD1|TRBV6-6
TGTGCCAGCAGTGTCACATCCGACAGGGGTGTTGAAGCTTTCTTT
CASSVTSDRGVEAFF
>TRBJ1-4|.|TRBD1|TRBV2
TGTGCCAGCAGTGACCGGGACAGGAATGAAAAACTGTTTTTT
CASSDRDRNEKLFF
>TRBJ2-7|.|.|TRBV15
TGTGCCACCAGCAGCACAGAGTGGGGACAATTCTCCTACGAGCAGTACTTC
CATSSTEWGQFSYEQYF
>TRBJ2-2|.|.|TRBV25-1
TGTGCCAGCAGTGAATCAAACACCGGGGAGCTGTTTTTT
CASSESNTGELFF
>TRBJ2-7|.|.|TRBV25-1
TGTGCCAGCAGTGAGGGCAGCTCCTACGAGCAGTACTTC
CASSEGSSYEQYF
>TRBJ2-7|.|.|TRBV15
TGTGCCACCAGCGCCCGGGATATGCCGTCCGAGCAGTACTTC
CATSARDMPSEQYF
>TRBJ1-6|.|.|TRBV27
TGTGCCAGCAGTTTAGGACTCTCCTATAATTCACCCCTCCACTTT
CASSLGLSYNSPLHF
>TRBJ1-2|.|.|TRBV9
TGTGCCAGCAGCGTAGGAGCGGACAGTCCTAACTATGGCTACACCTTC
CASSVGADSPNYGYTF
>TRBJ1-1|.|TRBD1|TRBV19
TGTGCCAGTAGTATCGGGGGACAGGGGACTGAAGCTTTCTTT
CASSIGGQGTEAFF
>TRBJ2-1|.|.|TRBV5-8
TGTGCCAGCAGCCTTTCCAGTCTAGGCAATGAGCAGTTCTTC
CASSLSSLGNEQFF
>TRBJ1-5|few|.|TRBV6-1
TGTGCCAGCAGTGAAGCACTTAGCAATCAGCCCCAGCATTTT
CASSEALSNQPQHF
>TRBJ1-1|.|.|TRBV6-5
TGTGCCAGCAGTTACGGGGGTAACACTGAAGCTTTCTTT
CASSYGGNTEAFF
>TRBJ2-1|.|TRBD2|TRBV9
TGTGCCAGCAGCGGGTTTAGCGGGGGGGACAATGAGCAGTTCTTC
CASSGFSGGDNEQFF
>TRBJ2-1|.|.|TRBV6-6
TGTGCCAGCAGTTCTGCTCCCCCAGGAAACAATGAGCAGTTCTTC
CASSSAPPGNNEQFF
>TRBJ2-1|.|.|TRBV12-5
TGTGCTAGTGGTTTGCCTAAGAATGAGCAGTTCTTC
CASGLPKNEQFF
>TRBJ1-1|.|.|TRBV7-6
TGTGCCAGCAGCTTAGACTTGGGGGCGGCTGAAGCTTTCTTT
CASSLDLGAAEAFF
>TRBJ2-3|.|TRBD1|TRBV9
TGTGCCAGCAGCGTAGCAGGGACAGGCACAGATACGCAGTATTTT
CASSVAGTGTDTQYF
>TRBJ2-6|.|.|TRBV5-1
TGCGCCAGCAGCTTGTCGGCAGGGTCCGCCGGCTCTGGGGCCAACGTCCTGGCTTTC
CASSLSAGSAGSGANVLAF
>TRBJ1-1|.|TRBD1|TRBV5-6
TGTGCCAGCAGCAGTGGACAGGGGCTCCTGGGGGAAGCTTTCTTT
CASSSGQGLLGEAFF
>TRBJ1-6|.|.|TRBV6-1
TGTGCCAGCCATCCGATACTGCTCGCGCTCTCACCCCTCCACTTT
CASHPILLALSPLHF
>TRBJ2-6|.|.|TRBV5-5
TGTGCCAGCAGCTTGTCCCGCTCTGGGGCCAACGTCCTGACTTTC
CASSLSRSGANVLTF
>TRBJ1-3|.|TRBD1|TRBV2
TGTGCCAACAGACAGGGAAAACTTTCTGGAAACACCATATATTTT
CANRQGKLSGNTIYF
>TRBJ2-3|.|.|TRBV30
TGTGCCTGGAGCCCTCTCTATAGAGCAGATACGCAGTATTTT
CAWSPLYRADTQYF
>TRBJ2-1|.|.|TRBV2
TGTGCCAGCAGGCAGGGATCATACAATGAGCAGTTCTTC
CASRQGSYNEQFF
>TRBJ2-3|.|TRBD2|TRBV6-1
TGTGCCAGCTGTCTAGCGGGGGGAACAGATACGCAGTATTTT
CASCLAGGTDTQYF
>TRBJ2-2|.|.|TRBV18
TGTGCCAGCTCTCTCACCGGGGAGCTGTTTTTT
CASSLTGELFF
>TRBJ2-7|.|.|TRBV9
TGTGCCAGCAGCGTCACTGACGGGCCCTACGAGCAGTACTTC
CASSVTDGPYEQYF
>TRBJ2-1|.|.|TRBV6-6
TGTGCCAGCAGCCTAGACAGACCTAAGTACAATGAGCAGTTCTTC
CASSLDRPKYNEQFF
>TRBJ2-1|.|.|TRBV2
TGTGCCAGCAGTGATTTTGGGTCCTCCTACAATGAGCAGTTCTTC
CASSDFGSSYNEQFF
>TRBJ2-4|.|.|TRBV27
TGTGCCAGCAGTTCAAGGGATTACACTGGCGACCCAAAGCTAGCCAAAAACATTCAGTACTTC
CASSSRDYTGDPKLAKNIQYF
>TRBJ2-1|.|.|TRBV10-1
TGCGCCACAGACGAAATGGGGGGCCGGATCGCAGATGAGCAGTTCTTC
CATDEMGGRIADEQFF
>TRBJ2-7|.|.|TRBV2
TGTGCCAGCAGTGAAATTGGGAGACCTCAAATCGCCTACGAGCAGTACTTC
CASSEIGRPQIAYEQYF
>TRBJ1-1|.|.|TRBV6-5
TGTGCCAGCATAGCGCCTCACACTGAAGCTTTCTTT
CASIAPHTEAFF
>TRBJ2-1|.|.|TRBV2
TGTGCCAGCAGTGAAGGGCGGGGAAGCTACAATGAGCAGTTCTTC
CASSEGRGSYNEQFF
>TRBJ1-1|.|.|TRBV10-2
TGCGCCAGCAGTGAGGTCGGGGGTGTGAACACTGAAGCTTTCTTT
CASSEVGGVNTEAFF
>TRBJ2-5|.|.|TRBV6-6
TGTGCCAGCAGTACTGGGGGGGCCATAGAGACCCAGTACTTC
CASSTGGAIETQYF
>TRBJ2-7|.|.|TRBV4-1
TGCGCCAGCAGCCAAGATCCCGAGGACGAGCAGTACTTC
CASSQDPEDEQYF